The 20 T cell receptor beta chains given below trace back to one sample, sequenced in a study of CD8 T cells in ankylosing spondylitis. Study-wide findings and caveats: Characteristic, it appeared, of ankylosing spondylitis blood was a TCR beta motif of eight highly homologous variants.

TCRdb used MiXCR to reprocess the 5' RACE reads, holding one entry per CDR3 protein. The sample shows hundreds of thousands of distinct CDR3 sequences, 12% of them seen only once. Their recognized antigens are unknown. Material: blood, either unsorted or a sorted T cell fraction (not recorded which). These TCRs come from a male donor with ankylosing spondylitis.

CDR3 nucleotide sequence: TGCAGTGCTAGAGTAGAAGGGGGCTGGGGCTACACCTTC. This gives the protein CSARVEGGWGYTF. The chain combines TRBV20-1 with TRBJ1-2; 7 bases are a match to TRBD1. This CDR3 is built from 13 residues. The ends lost 1 base at V and 8 bases at J; junction bases unmatched: 7. Germline V gene sequence: CDR1 DFQATT, CDR2 SNEGSKA (reference sequence).

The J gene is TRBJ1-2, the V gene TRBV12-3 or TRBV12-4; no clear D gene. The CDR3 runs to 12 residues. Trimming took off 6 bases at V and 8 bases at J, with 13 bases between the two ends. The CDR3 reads CASRLRLQGYTF. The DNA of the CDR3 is TGTGCCAGCAGACTTCGACTTCAGGGCTACACCTTC.

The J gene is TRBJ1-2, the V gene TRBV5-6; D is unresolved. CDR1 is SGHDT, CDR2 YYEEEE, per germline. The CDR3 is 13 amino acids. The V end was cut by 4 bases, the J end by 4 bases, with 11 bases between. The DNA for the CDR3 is TGTGCCAGCAGCCGCCAATGGTTCTATGGCTACACCTTC. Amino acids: CASSRQWFYGYTF.

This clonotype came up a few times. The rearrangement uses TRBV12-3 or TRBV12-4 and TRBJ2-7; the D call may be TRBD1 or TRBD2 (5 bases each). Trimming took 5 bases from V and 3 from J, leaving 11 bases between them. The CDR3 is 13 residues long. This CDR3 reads CASSRDVNYEQYF. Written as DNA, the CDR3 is TGTGCCAGCAGTCGGGACGTTAACTACGAGCAGTACTTC.

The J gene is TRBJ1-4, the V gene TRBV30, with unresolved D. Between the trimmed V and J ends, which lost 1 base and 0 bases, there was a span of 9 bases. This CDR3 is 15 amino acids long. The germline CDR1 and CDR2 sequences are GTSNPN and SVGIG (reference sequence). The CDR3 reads CAWSGYGATNEKLFF. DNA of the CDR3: TGTGCCTGGAGTGGGTATGGGGCAACTAATGAAAAACTGTTTTTT. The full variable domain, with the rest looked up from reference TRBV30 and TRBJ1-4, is SQTIHQWPATLVQPVGSPLSLECTVEGTSNPNLYWYRQAAGRGLQLLFYSVGIGQISSEVPQNLSASRPQDRQFILSSKKLLLSDSGFYLCAWSGYGATNEKLFFGSGTQLSVL.

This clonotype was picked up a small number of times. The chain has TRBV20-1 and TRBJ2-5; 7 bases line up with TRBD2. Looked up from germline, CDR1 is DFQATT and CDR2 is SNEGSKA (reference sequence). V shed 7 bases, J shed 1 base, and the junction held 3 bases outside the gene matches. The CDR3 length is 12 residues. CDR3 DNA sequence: TGCAGTGGTCAGCGGGGCCAAGAGACCCAGTACTTC. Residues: CSGQRGQETQYF.

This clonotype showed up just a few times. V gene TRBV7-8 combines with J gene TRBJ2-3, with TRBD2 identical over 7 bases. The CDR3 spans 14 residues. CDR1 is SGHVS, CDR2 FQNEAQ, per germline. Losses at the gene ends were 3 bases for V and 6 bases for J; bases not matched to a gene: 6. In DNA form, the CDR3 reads TGTGCCAGCAGCTTCCCTAGGGGAGGGGATACGCAGTATTTT. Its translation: CASSFPRGGDTQYF. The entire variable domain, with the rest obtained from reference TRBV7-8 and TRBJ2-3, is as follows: GAGVSQSPRYKVAKRGQDVALRCDPISGHVSLFWYQQALGQGPEFLTYFQNEAQLDKSGLPSDRFFAERPEGSVSTLKIQRTQQEDSAVYLCASSFPRGGDTQYFGPGTRLTVL.

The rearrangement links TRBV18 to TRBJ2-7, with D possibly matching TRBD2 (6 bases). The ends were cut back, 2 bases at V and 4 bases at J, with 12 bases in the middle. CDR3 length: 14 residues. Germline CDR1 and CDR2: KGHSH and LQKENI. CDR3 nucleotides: TGTGCCAGCTCACCAGCGGGGTCGGGATACGAGCAGTACTTC. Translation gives CASSPAGSGYEQYF.

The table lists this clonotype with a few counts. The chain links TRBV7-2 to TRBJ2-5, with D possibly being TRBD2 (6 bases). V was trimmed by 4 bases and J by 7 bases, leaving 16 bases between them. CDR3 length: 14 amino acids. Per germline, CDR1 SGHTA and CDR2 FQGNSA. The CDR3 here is CASSSASAEGTQYF. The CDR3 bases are TGTGCCAGCAGCTCAGCTAGCGCCGAGGGGACCCAGTACTTC.

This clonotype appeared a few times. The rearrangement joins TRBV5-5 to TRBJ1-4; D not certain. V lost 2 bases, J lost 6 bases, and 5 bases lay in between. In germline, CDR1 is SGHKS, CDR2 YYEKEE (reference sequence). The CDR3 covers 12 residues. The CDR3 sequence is CASSFTHEKLFF. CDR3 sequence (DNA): TGTGCCAGCAGCTTTACGCATGAAAAACTGTTTTTT.

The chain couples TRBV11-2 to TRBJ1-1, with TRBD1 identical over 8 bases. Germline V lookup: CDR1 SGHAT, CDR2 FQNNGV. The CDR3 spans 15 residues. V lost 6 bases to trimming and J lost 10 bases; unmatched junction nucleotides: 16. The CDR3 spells CASRVGVTGVFRAFF. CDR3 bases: TGTGCCAGCAGAGTGGGGGTGACAGGGGTTTTTAGAGCTTTCTTT.

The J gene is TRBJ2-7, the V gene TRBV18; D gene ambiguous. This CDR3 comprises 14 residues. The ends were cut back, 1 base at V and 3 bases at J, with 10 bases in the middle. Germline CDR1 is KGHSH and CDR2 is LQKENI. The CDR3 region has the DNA TGTGCCAGCTCACCACGTGGGGATTTCTACGAGCAGTACTTC. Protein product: CASSPRGDFYEQYF.

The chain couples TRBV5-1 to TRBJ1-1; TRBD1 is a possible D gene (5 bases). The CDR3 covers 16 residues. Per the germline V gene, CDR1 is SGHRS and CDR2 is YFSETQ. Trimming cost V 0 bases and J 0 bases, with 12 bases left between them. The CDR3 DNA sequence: TGCGCCAGCAGCTTGGGCCCAGGGATCCTGAACACTGAAGCTTTCTTT. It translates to CASSLGPGILNTEAFF.

In DNA form, the CDR3 reads TGTGCCAGCAGTTCATACCCGGGGGGGGAGAGCTCCTACGAGCAGTACTTC. Residues: CASSSYPGGESSYEQYF. The chain joins TRBV6-5 to TRBJ2-7; 8 bases agree with TRBD2. CDR3 length: 17 residues. With 4 bases clipped from V and 0 bases from J, the junction kept 11 bases outside the gene matches. CDR1 and CDR2 (germline): MNHEY, SVGAGI.

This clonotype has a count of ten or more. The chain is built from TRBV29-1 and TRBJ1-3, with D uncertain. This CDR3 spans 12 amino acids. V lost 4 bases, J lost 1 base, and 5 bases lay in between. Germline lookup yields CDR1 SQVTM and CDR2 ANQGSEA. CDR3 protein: CSVAESGNTIYF. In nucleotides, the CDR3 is TGCAGCGTTGCCGAATCTGGAAACACCATATATTTT.

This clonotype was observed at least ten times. CDR3 sequence reads: CASSPGQGLSYEQYF. DNA of the CDR3: TGTGCCAGCAGCCCGGGACAGGGGCTTTCCTACGAGCAGTACTTC. V usage is TRBV7-3 and J usage is TRBJ2-7; 10 bases align to TRBD1. With V trimmed by 5 bases and J by 1 base, 5 bases remained unmatched. CDR1 SGHTA and CDR2 FQGTGA come from the germline V gene. The CDR3 consists of 15 residues.

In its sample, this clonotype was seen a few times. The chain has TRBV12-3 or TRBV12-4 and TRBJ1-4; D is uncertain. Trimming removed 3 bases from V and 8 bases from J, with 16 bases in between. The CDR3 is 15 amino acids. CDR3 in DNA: TGTGCCAGCAGTTTGGGCGACTTGGGAGTGGAAAAACTGTTTTTT. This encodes CASSLGDLGVEKLFF.

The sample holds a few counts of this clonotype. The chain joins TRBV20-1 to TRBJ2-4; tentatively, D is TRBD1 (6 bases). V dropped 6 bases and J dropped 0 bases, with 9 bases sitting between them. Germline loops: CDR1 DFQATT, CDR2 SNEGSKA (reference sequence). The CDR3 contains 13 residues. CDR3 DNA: TGCAGTGCCAGGACAGTAGCCAAAAACATTCAGTACTTC. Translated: CSARTVAKNIQYF.

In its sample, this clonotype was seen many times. CDR3 DNA: TGTGCCAGCAGCTTAGTACAGACCTACGAGCAGTACTTC. It encodes CASSLVQTYEQYF. The chain employs TRBV7-2 and TRBJ2-7; D unresolved. Germline-derived CDR1 and CDR2 are SGHTA and FQGNSA. Trimming left V 1 base short and J 2 bases short, with 6 bases between. The length of the CDR3 is 13 residues.

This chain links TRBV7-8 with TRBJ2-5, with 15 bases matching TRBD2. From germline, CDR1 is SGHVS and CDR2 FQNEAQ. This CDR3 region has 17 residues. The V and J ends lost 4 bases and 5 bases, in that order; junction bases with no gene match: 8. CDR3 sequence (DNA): TGTGCCAGCAGCTCACGGACTAGCGGGGGGGCCGGGGAGACCCAGTACTTC. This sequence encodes CASSSRTSGGAGETQYF.